Shown below are 28 T cell receptor beta chains from a single sample sequenced in a study of cytomegalovirus exposure and HLA in healthy donors. The PCR used 60 Vbeta and 13 Jbeta primers. This table comes from immunoSEQ multiplex PCR, and its TCRdb copy is limited to in-frame clones, with some not included. This sample carries about 240,000 clones, around 80% of them seen once, and the ten largest clones take around 8%. The specimen sequenced was PBMCs. These receptors all stem from a woman aged 55 to 70 in good health and CMV-seropositive.

The chain joins TRBV2 to TRBJ2-5; D gene ambiguous. The CDR3 loop spans 11 amino acids. Germline CDR1 and CDR2: SNHLY and FYNNEI. Trimming shortened V by 6 bases and J by 5 bases, and 7 bases separated the two germline ends. CDR3 sequence: CASSYDETQYF. CDR3 nucleotides: TGTGCCAGCAGCTACGATGAGACCCAGTACTTC. Complete variable domain (other parts from reference TRBV2 and TRBJ2-5): EPEVTQTPSHQVTQMGQEVILRCVPISNHLYFYWYRQILGQKVEFLVSFYNNEISEKSEIFDDQFSVERPDGSNFTLKIRSTKLEDSAMYFCASSYDETQYFGPGTRLLVL.

The V gene is TRBV9, the J gene TRBJ2-1; D remains ambiguous. The germline V gene has CDR1 SGDLS and CDR2 YYNGEE. V lost 0 bases and J lost 9, with 7 bases in between. This CDR3 is built from 12 residues. This chain's CDR3 is CASSVEMREQFF. As DNA, the CDR3 is TGTGCCAGCAGCGTAGAAATGCGTGAGCAGTTCTTC.

CDR3 bases: TGTGCCATCAGTGAGACCGGACAGGTAAACACTGAAGCTTTCTTT. Translating gives CAISETGQVNTEAFF. The chain combines TRBV10-3 with TRBJ1-1; 7 bases align to TRBD1. V trimming: 2 bases; J trimming: 2 bases; junction bases outside the gene matches: 5. The CDR3 length is 15 residues. Looked up from germline, CDR1 is ENHRY and CDR2 is SYGVKD.

The chain employs TRBV5-1 and TRBJ2-2, with 14 bases aligning to TRBD2. This CDR3 has 17 amino acids. Germline V CDR1 and CDR2: SGHRS, YFSETQ. Losses at the gene ends were 4 bases for V and 5 bases for J; bases not matched to a gene: 7. The CDR3 coding sequence is TGCGCCAGCAGCATAGGGACTAGCGGGAGAAGTACCGGGGAGCTGTTTTTT. This sequence encodes CASSIGTSGRSTGELFF.

J is TRBJ1-5 and V is TRBV6-5; D uncertain. CDR3 length: 15 amino acids. Germline CDR1 reads MNHEY; CDR2 reads SVGAGI. Trimming left V 6 bases short and J 0 bases short, with 12 bases between. CDR3 coding DNA: TGTGCCAGCAGCCCGGGAGGCTATAGCAATCAGCCCCAGCATTTT. The encoded protein is CASSPGGYSNQPQHF.

The rearrangement links TRBV6-5 to TRBJ1-1; D is unresolved. This CDR3 spans 13 amino acids. Germline CDR1 is MNHEY and CDR2 is SVGAGI. Trimming left V 8 bases short and J 4 bases short, with 14 bases between. The CDR3 DNA follows: TGTGCCAGCCATCGGGGAGGGCTCACTGAAGCTTTCTTT. Translating it yields CASHRGGLTEAFF.

J is TRBJ2-7 and V is TRBV4-1; maybe TRBD1 (5 bases). V lost 0 bases to trimming and J lost 6 bases, with 9 bases between them. The CDR3 loop spans 13 amino acids. Looked up from germline, CDR1 is MGHRA and CDR2 is YSYEKL. DNA of the CDR3: TGCGCCAGCAGCCAAGAAGGGGTAGGCGAGCAGTACTTC. Residues: CASSQEGVGEQYF.

The rearrangement links TRBV7-3 to TRBJ2-7; 8 nucleotides agree with TRBD2. Unmatched junction bases numbered 8, after V lost 5 bases and J lost 2 bases. CDR3 length equals 15 residues. In germline, CDR1 is SGHTA, CDR2 FQGTGA. The chain's CDR3 is CASSPGGTETYEQYF. CDR3 coding DNA: TGTGCCAGCAGCCCGGGGGGGACGGAAACCTACGAGCAGTACTTC.

In this sample, this clone turned up once. The genes are TRBV19 and TRBJ2-5; 7 positions match TRBD2. J gave up 9 bases and V 6 bases, and 16 bases lay outside the gene matches. The CDR3 is made up of 15 amino acids. Germline lookup yields CDR1 LNHDA and CDR2 SQIVND (reference sequence). CDR3: CASRSRDLGGRAQYF. As DNA, the CDR3 is TGTGCCAGTAGGAGCCGGGACCTGGGAGGGAGGGCCCAGTACTTC.

This chain links TRBV9 with TRBJ2-2, with 10 nucleotides matching TRBD1. Germline V gives CDR1 SGDLS, CDR2 YYNGEE. The CDR3 runs 16 residues. V was pared by 3 bases and J by 4 bases, with 6 bases of the junction left unmatched. The CDR3 spells CASSGTTGGVTGELFF. For the CDR3, the DNA is TGTGCCAGCAGCGGAACGACAGGGGGCGTCACCGGGGAGCTGTTTTTT.

The chain links TRBV2 to TRBJ2-5, with D possibly being TRBD2 (6 bases). V lost 10 bases and J lost 9, with 21 bases in between. Germline loops: CDR1 SNHLY, CDR2 FYNNEI. This CDR3 is built from 13 residues. CDR3 sequence: CATVAGTLGAQYF. The CDR3, as DNA: TGTGCCACCGTAGCCGGGACTCTCGGGGCCCAGTACTTC.

This chain links TRBV19 with TRBJ1-2; D is perhaps TRBD1 (5 bases). Germline loops: CDR1 LNHDA, CDR2 SQIVND (reference sequence). This CDR3 comprises 12 residues. V was cut by 6 bases and J by 4 bases, with 9 bases left in between. The CDR3 bases are TGTGCCAGTAGGGGCAGGGTCTATGGCTACACCTTC. This sequence encodes CASRGRVYGYTF.

This clone was seen a handful of times. This rearrangement joins TRBV28 to TRBJ2-6, with TRBD1 matching over 9 bases. CDR3 length: 15 residues. The ends lost 6 bases at V and 2 bases at J; junction bases unmatched: 2. In germline, CDR1 is MDHEN, CDR2 SYDVKM. The CDR3 is CASSTGGAGANVLTF. CDR3 nucleotide sequence: TGTGCCAGCAGCACAGGGGGCGCTGGGGCCAACGTCCTGACTTTC. The full variable domain, with the rest looked up from reference TRBV28 and TRBJ2-6, is DVKVTQSSRYLVKRTGEKVFLECVQDMDHENMFWYRQDPGLGLRLIYFSYDVKMKEKGDIPEGYSVSREKKERFSLILESASTNQTSMYLCASSTGGAGANVLTFGAGSRLTVL.

The chain employs TRBV11-2 and TRBJ2-7, with 10 bases that match TRBD2. The germline CDR1 and CDR2 sequences are SGHAT and FQNNGV. The junction had 7 bases not matched to a gene; V was cut back by 7 bases and J by 4 bases. CDR3 length: 14 residues. CDR3 in DNA: TGTGCCAGCACCCAACTAGCGGGAACATACGAGCAGTACTTC. It translates to CASTQLAGTYEQYF.

The rearrangement joins TRBV10-2 to TRBJ2-1; D not resolved. Looked up from germline, CDR1 is WSHSY and CDR2 is SAAADI. The CDR3 runs 14 residues. V shed 2 bases and J shed 7 bases, with 12 bases lying between them. The CDR3 DNA reads TGCGCCAGCAGTGAGCCGATATACCGGAATGAGCAGTTCTTC. It yields the protein CASSEPIYRNEQFF.

This clone was seen more than once but under ten times. The chain uses TRBV27 and TRBJ1-1; TRBD1 agrees at 10 bases. Germline V gives CDR1 MNHEY, CDR2 SMNVEV (reference sequence). CDR3 length: 16 residues. Unmatched junction bases numbered 5, after V lost 0 bases and J lost 4 bases. The CDR3 region has the DNA TGTGCCAGCAGTTTATCGGGGACAGGGGTCCGCACTGAAGCTTTCTTT. Protein product: CASSLSGTGVRTEAFF.

V is TRBV6-1 and J is TRBJ2-5, with D possibly being TRBD1 (5 bases). Germline CDR1 reads MNHNS; CDR2 reads SASEGT. The CDR3 runs to 14 residues. V lost 0 bases and J lost 4, with 9 bases in between. CDR3 loop: CASSEARRGETQYF. The DNA of the CDR3 is TGTGCCAGCAGTGAAGCTCGAAGGGGAGAGACCCAGTACTTC.

The rearrangement joins TRBV28 to TRBJ2-2; 8 nucleotides align to TRBD2. The germline CDR1 and CDR2 sequences are MDHEN and SYDVKM. The CDR3 covers 16 residues. After removal of 7 bases from V and 4 bases from J, the junction contained 11 bases not matched to a gene. CDR3 coding DNA: TGTGCCAGCATTCTAGGCGGGACTAGTTCCACCGGGGAGCTGTTTTTT. Its translation is CASILGGTSSTGELFF.

The CDR3 sequence is CASSLAPAGSTDTQYF. The CDR3 coding sequence is TGTGCCAGCAGCTTAGCGCCGGCAGGCAGCACAGATACGCAGTATTTT. The chain employs TRBV7-6 and TRBJ2-3; D not certain. V was clipped by 0 bases and J by 0 bases, with 10 bases between them. This CDR3 comprises 16 residues. From germline, CDR1 is SGHVS and CDR2 FNYEAQ. Drawing the rest from reference TRBV7-6 and TRBJ2-3, the complete variable domain is GAGVSQSPRYKVTKRGQDVALRCDPISGHVSLYWYRQALGQGPEFLTYFNYEAQQDKSGLPNDRFSAERPEGSISTLTIQRTEQRDSAMYRCASSLAPAGSTDTQYFGPGTRLTVL.

The chain links TRBV4-1 to TRBJ2-1; 7 positions agree with TRBD2. V was clipped by 1 base and J by 3 bases; unmatched bases: 3. The CDR3 is made up of 15 amino acids. Per the germline V gene, CDR1 is MGHRA and CDR2 is YSYEKL. The CDR3: CASSQGLADYNEQFF. CDR3 nucleotide sequence: TGCGCCAGCAGCCAAGGGCTAGCGGACTACAATGAGCAGTTCTTC.

V and J are TRBV6-6 and TRBJ2-7; 8 bases fit TRBD1. Germline CDR1 MNHNY, CDR2 SVGAGI (reference sequence). Losses at the gene ends were 6 bases for V and 3 bases for J; bases not matched to a gene: 7. CDR3 length: 14 amino acids. The chain's CDR3 is CASRNGQGYYEQYF. DNA for the CDR3: TGTGCCAGCAGAAACGGACAGGGCTACTACGAGCAGTACTTC.

The chain recombines TRBV11-3 with TRBJ2-2, with TRBD2 matching over 9 bases. The CDR3 is 16 amino acids. V shed 4 bases, J shed 1 base, and the junction held 4 bases outside the gene matches. Germline loops: CDR1 SGHNT, CDR2 YENEEA. CDR3 residues: CASSSVTSGNTGELFF. The DNA for the CDR3 is TGTGCCAGCAGCTCCGTGACTAGCGGGAACACCGGGGAGCTGTTTTTT.

The chain has TRBV29-1 and TRBJ2-1; 8 bases fit TRBD1. CDR1 SQVTM and CDR2 ANQGSEA come from the germline V gene. CDR3 length: 15 amino acids. Germline trimming cut 8 bases from V and 10 bases from J; bases unmatched to any gene: 19. CDR3 sequence: CSTGPLDRAGGEQFF. The CDR3 DNA is TGCAGCACCGGACCTCTGGACAGGGCAGGAGGGGAGCAGTTCTTC.

V gene TRBV7-9 combines with J gene TRBJ2-3; 13 bases match TRBD2. The ends lost 5 bases at V and 6 bases at J; junction bases unmatched: 5. The CDR3 covers 15 residues. CDR1 and CDR2 (germline): SEHNR, FQNEAQ (reference sequence). The CDR3 is CASSRGLAGADTQYF. CDR3 DNA: TGTGCCAGCAGCAGAGGACTAGCGGGAGCGGATACGCAGTATTTT.

The V gene is TRBV4-1, the J gene TRBJ1-2, with D possibly TRBD1 on 6 matching bases. This CDR3 contains 19 residues. V lost 0 bases, J lost 4 bases, and 24 bases lay in between. Germline CDR1 and CDR2: MGHRA and YSYEKL. The CDR3 DNA follows: TGCGCCAGCAGCCAAGAAGAGACAGGTCGTATGTATGGGGGCTATGGCTACACCTTC. This sequence encodes CASSQEETGRMYGGYGYTF.

This sequence joins TRBV30 and TRBJ2-7; perhaps TRBD1 as D (5 bases). Germline V gene lookup returns CDR1 GTSNPN and CDR2 SVGIG (reference sequence). CDR3 length equals 15 residues. V dropped 4 bases and J dropped 1 base, with 17 bases sitting between them. CDR3 sequence (DNA): TGTGCCTGGACCCAAGGGCTAGGGGCTTCCTACGAGCAGTACTTC. It is translated as CAWTQGLGASYEQYF.

The rearrangement links TRBV29-1 to TRBJ1-2, with TRBD1 matching 7 bases. The CDR3 has 12 residues. V lost 3 bases, J lost 4 bases, and 2 bases stayed unmatched. Looked up from germline, CDR1 is SQVTM and CDR2 is ANQGSEA. In DNA form, the CDR3 reads TGCAGCGTTGATGGGACAGTCTATGGCTACACCTTC. It encodes CSVDGTVYGYTF.

This rearrangement joins TRBV30 to TRBJ2-1; TRBD2 matches at 16 bases. Germline lookup yields CDR1 GTSNPN and CDR2 SVGIG (reference sequence). The J segment lost 9 bases and the V segment lost 3 bases, leaving 5 bases of the junction unmatched. This CDR3 is built from 15 residues. The CDR3 DNA sequence: TGTGCCTGGAGGAGGGGACTAGCGGGAGGGGGTGAGCAGTTCTTC. Protein: CAWRRGLAGGGEQFF.